This is a list of T cell receptor beta chains from one sample in a study of T-cell memory formation after mild COVID-19. TCRdb redid the calling of the 5' RACE reads with MiXCR, one entry per CDR3 protein. The data show around 220,000 distinct CDR3 sequences, with about a sixth seen just once and 3.5% held by the top ten. Sequenced input: PBMCs or a T cell subset sorted from them (not recorded which). Receptors were obtained from a man aged 18 to 30 who had mild COVID-19 (a few samples of this study predate the infection). Cell type and time point are not known. Each CDR3 is given with its conserved first and last residue. The order of the fields is clone size, V gene, J gene, D gene, CDR3 protein, CDR3 DNA. The D gene is left open where the match is weak. Clone sizes are given selectively: once, few, many, or a class where the clone is expanded.

few,TRBV6-2/TRBV6-3,TRBJ1-1,-,CASSYQAHAEAFF,TGTGCCAGCAGTTACCAGGCCCACGCTGAAGCTTTCTTT
-,TRBV5-1,TRBJ1-1,-,CASSEYRGTTEAFF,TGCGCCAGCAGCGAGTACCGTGGGACCACTGAAGCTTTCTTT
many,TRBV12-3/TRBV12-4,TRBJ1-4,-,CASSPQTQKLFF,TGTGCCAGCAGTCCACAAACACAGAAACTGTTTTTT
few,TRBV4-1,TRBJ2-1,-,CASSQDPDPRGGEQFF,TGCGCCAGCAGCCAAGATCCGGACCCACGGGGTGGAGAGCAGTTCTTC
-,TRBV28,TRBJ2-5,-,CASSRAGGETQYF,TGTGCCAGCAGCCGTGCAGGGGGGGAGACCCAGTACTTC
-,TRBV10-3,TRBJ1-1,TRBD1,CAISGGQGPEAFF,TGTGCCATCAGTGGTGGACAGGGGCCTGAAGCTTTCTTT
-,TRBV6-5,TRBJ1-1,-,CASSYSGRSTEAFF,TGTGCCAGCAGTTACTCCGGGCGGAGCACTGAAGCTTTCTTT
-,TRBV24-1,TRBJ2-3,-,CATSEARWDTQYF,TGTGCCACCAGTGAGGCGAGGTGGGATACGCAGTATTTT
few,TRBV5-1,TRBJ2-3,TRBD2,CASSLEVLGSGADTQYF,TGCGCCAGCAGCTTGGAGGTGCTCGGGAGCGGGGCAGATACGCAGTATTTT
few,TRBV14,TRBJ1-1,-,CASSQGPTTEAFF,TGTGCCAGCAGCCAAGGCCCCACCACTGAAGCTTTCTTT
many,TRBV6-4,TRBJ2-3,-,CASSEQGSADTQYF,TGTGCCAGCAGTGAACAGGGCTCAGCAGATACGCAGTATTTT
few,TRBV5-1,TRBJ2-3,-,CASSSRRDGSTDTQYF,TGCGCCAGCAGCTCCCGACGGGACGGAAGCACAGATACGCAGTATTTT
-,TRBV7-2,TRBJ2-5,TRBD1,CASGPGGRETQYF,TGTGCCAGCGGACCAGGGGGCAGAGAGACCCAGTACTTC
-,TRBV12-3/TRBV12-4,TRBJ1-4,-,CASSFGVPANEKLFF,TGTGCCAGCAGTTTTGGGGTCCCAGCTAATGAAAAACTGTTTTTT
few,TRBV19,TRBJ1-2,-,CASSLQMQGHGYTF,TGTGCCAGTAGTCTCCAAATGCAGGGACACGGCTACACCTTC
-,TRBV4-1,TRBJ2-5,-,CASSQPGGAGETQYF,TGCGCCAGCAGCCAACCTGGGGGAGCAGGAGAGACCCAGTACTTC
few,TRBV5-5,TRBJ2-2,-,CASSPGTPNTGELFF,TGTGCCAGCAGCCCCGGGACACCGAACACCGGGGAGCTGTTTTTT
many,TRBV7-2,TRBJ2-1,TRBD2,CASSLAVAGGDSYNEQFF,TGTGCCAGCAGCCTCGCCGTAGCGGGGGGAGACTCCTACAATGAGCAGTTCTTC
-,TRBV30,TRBJ2-5,TRBD2,CAWSASGMYQETQYF,TGTGCCTGGAGTGCGAGCGGGATGTACCAAGAGACCCAGTACTTC
-,TRBV4-3,TRBJ1-1,TRBD1,CASSQDRGTELNTEAFF,TGCGCCAGCAGCCAAGATCGGGGGACAGAATTGAACACTGAAGCTTTCTTT
once,TRBV5-1,TRBJ2-2,-,CASSFTRPNTGELFF,TGCGCCAGCAGCTTCACTAGGCCGAACACCGGGGAGCTGTTTTTT
few,TRBV6-5,TRBJ2-6,-,CASSRWGSGANVLTF,TGTGCCAGCTCTAGATGGGGTTCTGGGGCCAACGTCCTGACTTTC
many,TRBV5-5,TRBJ1-3,-,CASHQSGTPINTIYF,TGTGCCAGCCACCAATCGGGGACCCCTATAAACACCATATATTTT
-,TRBV5-8,TRBJ1-2,-,CASSPGQWGYTF,TGTGCCAGCAGCCCAGGACAGTGGGGCTACACCTTC
-,TRBV7-3,TRBJ2-2,TRBD1,CASSVQGARTGELFF,TGTGCCAGCAGCGTACAGGGGGCTCGGACCGGGGAGCTGTTTTTT
-,TRBV20-1,TRBJ2-1,-,CSARDPVRGGSDNEQFF,TGCAGTGCTAGGGACCCCGTAAGGGGTGGTAGTGACAATGAGCAGTTCTTC
few,TRBV6-2/TRBV6-3,TRBJ1-6,TRBD1,CASSYSGTGDSPLHF,TGTGCCAGCAGTTACTCCGGGACAGGGGATTCACCCCTCCACTTT
few,TRBV20-1,TRBJ2-2,-,CSAKQGANTGELFF,TGCAGTGCTAAACAGGGCGCGAACACCGGGGAGCTGTTTTTT
-,TRBV4-1,TRBJ1-5,-,CASSQDTGRRQPQHF,TGCGCCAGCAGCCAAGATACAGGACGCCGGCAGCCCCAGCATTTT
-,TRBV10-2,TRBJ1-2,TRBD1,CASRPGTGEYGYTF,TGCGCCAGCAGACCGGGGACAGGGGAATATGGCTACACCTTC
few,TRBV4-3,TRBJ2-5,TRBD1,CASSQDARETGQTETQYF,TGCGCCAGCAGCCAAGATGCTCGAGAGACGGGACAGACAGAGACCCAGTACTTC
-,TRBV5-1,TRBJ2-5,-,CASSPGRLGETQYF,TGCGCCAGCAGCCCGGGACGGCTAGGGGAGACCCAGTACTTC
few,TRBV6-6,TRBJ2-7,TRBD1,CASSLTGGPYEQYF,TGTGCCAGCAGTTTGACAGGGGGTCCCTACGAGCAGTACTTC
-,TRBV28,TRBJ1-2,-,CASSLTLQGSYGYTF,TGTGCCAGCAGTTTAACCCTGCAGGGAAGCTATGGCTACACCTTC
-,TRBV15,TRBJ2-3,TRBD1,CATSRGQGITDTQYF,TGTGCCACCAGCAGGGGACAGGGGATCACAGATACGCAGTATTTT
-,TRBV5-6,TRBJ2-1,-,CASSWGTQYHYNEQFF,TGTGCCAGCAGCTGGGGGACGCAATATCACTACAATGAGCAGTTCTTC
few,TRBV18,TRBJ1-5,-,CASSGPVNNQPQHF,TGTGCCAGCTCTGGGCCCGTTAACAATCAGCCCCAGCATTTT
few,TRBV7-2,TRBJ2-5,TRBD1,CASSLVQDRAVKTQYF,TGTGCCAGCAGCTTAGTTCAAGACAGGGCCGTTAAGACCCAGTACTTC
-,TRBV5-6,TRBJ2-3,-,CASSSGLALTDTQYF,TGTGCCAGCAGCTCTGGCCTAGCTCTCACAGATACGCAGTATTTT
-,TRBV20-1,TRBJ2-5,TRBD2,CSAASGVRETQYF,TGCAGTGCTGCTAGCGGGGTTAGGGAGACCCAGTACTTC
-,TRBV5-4,TRBJ1-1,-,CASSRVIGNTEAFF,TGTGCCAGCAGTCGGGTAATCGGGAACACTGAAGCTTTCTTT
-,TRBV12-3/TRBV12-4,TRBJ2-1,TRBD2,CASSLMAGGQVSNEQFF,TGTGCCAGCAGTTTAATGGCGGGGGGTCAAGTAAGCAATGAGCAGTTCTTC
few,TRBV12-3/TRBV12-4,TRBJ1-2,-,CASSLNQGQGYTF,TGTGCCAGCAGTTTAAACCAGGGCCAAGGCTACACCTTC
-,TRBV12-3/TRBV12-4,TRBJ1-6,-,CASSLARVGSPLHF,TGTGCCAGCAGTTTAGCTAGGGTAGGTTCACCCCTCCACTTT
few,TRBV9,TRBJ1-2,-,CASSPLGLGNYGYTF,TGTGCCAGCAGCCCCTTGGGTCTTGGCAACTATGGCTACACCTTC
few,TRBV5-4,TRBJ2-2,TRBD1,CASSAPGQGGGELFF,TGTGCCAGCAGCGCGCCGGGACAGGGTGGCGGGGAGCTGTTTTTT
few,TRBV9,TRBJ1-6,TRBD1,CASSVETGAFSPLHF,TGTGCCAGCAGCGTAGAGACAGGGGCCTTTTCACCCCTCCACTTT
-,TRBV6-2/TRBV6-3,TRBJ2-5,-,CASRSADQETQYF,TGTGCCAGCAGGAGTGCGGACCAAGAGACCCAGTACTTC
few,TRBV7-9,TRBJ2-5,-,CASSRVPQETQYF,TGTGCCAGCTCCAGGGTGCCCCAAGAGACCCAGTACTTC
-,TRBV3-1,TRBJ1-1,-,CASSQGPSEAFF,TGTGCCAGCAGCCAAGGACCCAGTGAAGCTTTCTTT
-,TRBV7-2,TRBJ1-3,TRBD1,CASSTDRGNTIYF,TGTGCCAGCAGTACCGACAGGGGTAACACCATATATTTT
few,TRBV27,TRBJ1-1,TRBD1,CASILQGLAFF,TGTGCCAGCATCCTACAGGGGCTGGCTTTCTTT
many,TRBV9,TRBJ2-3,TRBD1,CASSGGQVTDTQYF,TGTGCCAGCAGCGGGGGACAGGTCACAGATACGCAGTATTTT
-,TRBV29-1,TRBJ2-2,-,CSVRWGANTGELFF,TGCAGCGTTCGTTGGGGGGCGAACACCGGGGAGCTGTTTTTT
few,TRBV19,TRBJ1-5,-,CATGPGGRNQPQHF,TGTGCCACGGGGCCTGGGGGGCGGAATCAGCCCCAGCATTTT
-,TRBV5-1,TRBJ2-1,-,CASSLDAGYYNEQFF,TGCGCCAGCAGCTTGGATGCGGGTTACTACAATGAGCAGTTCTTC
-,TRBV7-9,TRBJ2-3,-,CASSLDGISTDTQYF,TGTGCCAGCAGCTTAGACGGAATAAGCACAGATACGCAGTATTTT
few,TRBV12-3/TRBV12-4,TRBJ2-5,TRBD1,CASSGQGETQYF,TGTGCCAGCAGTGGACAGGGTGAGACCCAGTACTTC